This entry concerns a single T cell receptor (beta chain). No antigen is known for it. Base qualities are not provided; no much larger clone lies one nucleotide away. Receptor amplification or capture employed the immunoSEQ multiplex PCR assay. High-throughput TCR-beta CDR3 sequencing of genomic DNA from most patients was performed by Adaptive Biotechnologies. Regarding the original processing steps: TCR sequencing data for approximately 17 patients were retrieved from Adaptive's ImmunoSEQ software; three other patients were processed with MiXCR and VDJtools. Because the origin of CDR3 nucleotide sequences shared between donor and recipient could not be assigned, those sequences were removed. To count as alloreactive, a clone needed at least 2-fold expansion over unstimulated cells and a minimum CFSE-low frequency of 0.002% (template counts) or 0.001% (read counts). Clones were considered mappable if detected in sequenced pre-transplant spleen, lymph node, or MLR CFSE-low populations of the donor or recipient. Cumulative frequency of alloreactive clones was calculated as a percentage of all sequences weighted by copy number. In TCRdb, the immuneACCESS table is reduced to in-frame sequences with V and J assigned. These tables do not hold every clone; where another copy was compared, an unresolved V gene accounts for under half, and the others remain unexplained. That table supplies the V and J calls and clone size; D and trimming were determined from the DNA. The table for this sample lists about 40,000 clones; more than 80% of them were counted only once. The ten largest clones represent roughly 2.5% of the sample.

The data derive from a study of graft-versus-host responses after intestinal transplantation (dated by TCRdb to 2020 to 2023). About the study as a whole: Recipients received multivisceral, liver-intestinal, or isolated intestinal transplants. All recipients received anti-thymocyte globulin induction followed by maintenance tacrolimus and steroids for roughly 3 years. Bulk TCR-beta CDR3 sequencing was used to track graft-versus-host and host-versus-graft alloreactive T cell clones in the graft, circulation and bone marrow after intestinal transplantation. To identify alloreactive clones, pre-transplant mixed lymphocyte reaction products were sequenced and compared with unstimulated pre-transplant donor and recipient T cells. The cohort enrolled around 25 intestinal transplant recipients including one retransplant, and a few patients lacking pretransplant specimens were excluded. Donor T cell macrochimerism was defined as a peak of at least 4% donor T cells among recipient peripheral blood mononuclear cells. Instead of going to the commercial service, samples from a few later patients were sequenced in-house on an Illumina MiSeq and processed with MiXCR. General study outcomes and caveats: GvH clones were found in recipient bone marrow, and some of the GvH clones appeared earlier in ileal mucosa or blood, which is consistent with an intestinal mucosal origin. Conclusions were limited by the relatively low number and heterogeneity of intestinal transplant patients. High GvH to HvG T cell clonal ratios were observed in the allografts of patients with donor T cell macrochimerism. Early after transplant, peak levels of circulating GvH clones were found to be associated with declines in HvG clones.

In the first month after transplant, blood samples were collected up to 4 times, and after that at least monthly when available. Source: PBMCs, taken around 320 days after intestinal transplant. The source is a human patient who received an intestinal transplant, so some T cells may come from the graft donor.

The DNA sequence is as follows: TGTGCCAGCAGTTTAATCACAGATACGCAGTATTTT. This yields the protein CASSLITDTQYF. The chain links TRBV28 with TRBJ2-3; there is no confident call for the D gene. V loses 2 bases, J loses 2 bases, and the germline ends lie 2 bases apart. Spanning cysteine to phenylalanine, the CDR3 consists of 12 amino acids. Only the CDR3 DNA stays, 36 bases, in frame from base 1. The germline V gene gives CDR1 as MDHEN and CDR2 as SYDVKM.